This T cell receptor (beta chain) was retrieved from a study of shared clonotypes between healthy human individuals. The germline V and J ends were trimmed by 4 bases and 1 base, with 17 bases remaining between them. The CDR3 consists of 17 residues. Germline CDR1 SGHTA, CDR2 FQGNSA. Method: immunoSEQ multiplex PCR; TCRdb's copy keeps in-frame clones and lacks some. The data hold approximately 1,500,000 clones, with 98% observed a single time. The V gene is TRBV7-2, the J gene TRBJ2-1; D is undetermined. Sequenced: naive CD4+ T cells sorted from blood. Subset noted: CD45RA+ positively selected. The sequence came from a man aged 25 to 40 in good health. CDR3: CASSSNRAKSSYNEQFF. The CDR3 region has the DNA TGTGCCAGCAGCTCGAACCGGGCCAAGTCATCCTACAATGAGCAGTTCTTC.